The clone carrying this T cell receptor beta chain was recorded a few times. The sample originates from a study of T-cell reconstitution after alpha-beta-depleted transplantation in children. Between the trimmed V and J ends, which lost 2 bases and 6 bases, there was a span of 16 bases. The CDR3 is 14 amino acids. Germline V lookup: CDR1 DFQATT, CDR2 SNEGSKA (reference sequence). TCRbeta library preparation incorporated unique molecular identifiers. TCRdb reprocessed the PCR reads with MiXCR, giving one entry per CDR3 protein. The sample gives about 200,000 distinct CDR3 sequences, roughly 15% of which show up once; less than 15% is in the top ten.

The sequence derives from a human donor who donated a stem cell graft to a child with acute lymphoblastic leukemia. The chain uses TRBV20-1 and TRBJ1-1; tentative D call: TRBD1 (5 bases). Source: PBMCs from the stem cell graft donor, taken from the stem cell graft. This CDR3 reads CSARPTPGAAEAFF. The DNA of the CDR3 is TGCAGTGCTAGACCCACCCCCGGGGCGGCTGAAGCTTTCTTT.